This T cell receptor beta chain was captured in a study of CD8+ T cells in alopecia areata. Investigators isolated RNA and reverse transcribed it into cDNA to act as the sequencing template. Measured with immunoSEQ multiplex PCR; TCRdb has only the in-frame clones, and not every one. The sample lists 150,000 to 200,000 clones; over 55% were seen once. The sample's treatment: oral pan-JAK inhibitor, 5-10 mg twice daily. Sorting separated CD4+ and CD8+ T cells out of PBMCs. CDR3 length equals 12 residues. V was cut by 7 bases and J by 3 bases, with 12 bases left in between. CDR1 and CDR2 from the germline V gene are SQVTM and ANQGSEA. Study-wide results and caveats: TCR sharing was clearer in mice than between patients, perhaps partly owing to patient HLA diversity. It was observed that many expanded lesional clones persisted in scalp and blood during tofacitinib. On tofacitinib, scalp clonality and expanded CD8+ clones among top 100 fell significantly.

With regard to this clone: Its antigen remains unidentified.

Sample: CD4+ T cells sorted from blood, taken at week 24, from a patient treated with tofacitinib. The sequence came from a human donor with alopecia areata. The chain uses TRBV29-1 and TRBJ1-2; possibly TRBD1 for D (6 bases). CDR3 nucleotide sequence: TGCAGCGCACGGTCAGGGGACTATGGCTACACCTTC. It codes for CSARSGDYGYTF.